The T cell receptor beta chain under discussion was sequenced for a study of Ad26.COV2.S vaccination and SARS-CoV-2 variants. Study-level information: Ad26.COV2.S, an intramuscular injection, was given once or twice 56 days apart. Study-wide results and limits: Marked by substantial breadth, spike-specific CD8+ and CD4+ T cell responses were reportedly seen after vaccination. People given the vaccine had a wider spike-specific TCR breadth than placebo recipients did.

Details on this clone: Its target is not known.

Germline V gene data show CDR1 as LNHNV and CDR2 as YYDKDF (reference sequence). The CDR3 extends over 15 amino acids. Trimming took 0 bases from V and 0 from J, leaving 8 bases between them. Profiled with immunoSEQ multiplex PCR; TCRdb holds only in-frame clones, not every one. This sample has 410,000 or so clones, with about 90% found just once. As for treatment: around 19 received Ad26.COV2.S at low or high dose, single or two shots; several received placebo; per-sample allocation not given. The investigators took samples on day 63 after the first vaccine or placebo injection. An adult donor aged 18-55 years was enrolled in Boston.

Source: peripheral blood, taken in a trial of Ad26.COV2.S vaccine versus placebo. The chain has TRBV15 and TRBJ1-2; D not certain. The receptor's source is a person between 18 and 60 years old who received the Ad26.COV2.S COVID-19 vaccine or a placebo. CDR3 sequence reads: CATSRDLGTNYGYTF. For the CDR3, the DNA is TGTGCCACCAGCAGAGATCTCGGCACTAACTATGGCTACACCTTC.